The entry below describes one T cell receptor beta chain. Trimming cost V 0 bases and J 2 bases, with 14 bases left between them. The germline V gene has CDR1 LNHNV and CDR2 YYDKDF (reference sequence). There are 16 residues in the CDR3. The data derive from a study of control samples from healthy donors and cancer patients. The method was immunoSEQ multiplex PCR; TCRdb's version includes in-frame clones alone and lacks a portion of them. The sample has 45,000 to 60,000 clones, 94% seen once. This receptor was obtained from a man in his thirties or forties in good health. Sequenced sample: blood. J is TRBJ2-7 and V is TRBV15; a possible D gene is TRBD2 (6 bases). The CDR3 sequence: CATSRDTDAGPYEQYF. In DNA form, the CDR3 reads TGTGCCACCAGCAGAGACACAGACGCGGGGCCCTACGAGCAGTACTTC.